The 3 T cell receptor beta chains given below trace back to one sample, sequenced in a study of response to subunit inactivated influenza vaccine. MiXCR, run by TCRdb on the RT-PCR reads, gives a single entry per CDR3 protein. The table includes hundreds of thousands of distinct CDR3 sequences, 20% to 25% detected once. Specimen: PBMCs from blood, collected approximately 20 months after vaccination. The receptors here all came from a man aged 50-75 years who received an inactivated influenza vaccine.

This clonotype has only a few counts. The rearrangement uses TRBV5-6 and TRBJ2-7, with D perhaps TRBD1 (7 bases). V dropped 2 bases and J dropped 4 bases, with 13 bases sitting between them. The germline V gene encodes CDR1 SGHDT and CDR2 YYEEEE. The CDR3 is 14 residues long. The CDR3 nucleotides read TGTGCCAGCAGCTTCGGCAGGGGGGAATACGAGCAGTACTTC. It codes for CASSFGRGEYEQYF.

This clonotype was counted between two and nine times. The chain employs TRBV9 and TRBJ2-3; D is unresolved. CDR1 and CDR2 (germline): SGDLS, YYNGEE. This CDR3 has 15 residues. Trimming shortened V by 0 bases and J by 2 bases, and 10 bases separated the two germline ends. The CDR3 loop reads CASSVVGRVTDTQYF. The CDR3 bases are TGTGCCAGCAGCGTAGTGGGCCGAGTCACAGATACGCAGTATTTT.

The J gene is TRBJ1-5, the V gene TRBV25-1; the D is unclear. The CDR3 contains 14 residues. CDR1 MGHDK and CDR2 SYGVNS come from the germline V gene. Trimming shortened V by 3 bases and J by 4 bases, and 10 bases separated the two germline ends. CDR3 loop: CASSEYRINQPQHF. CDR3 in DNA: TGTGCCAGCAGTGAGTACAGAATAAATCAGCCCCAGCATTTT.